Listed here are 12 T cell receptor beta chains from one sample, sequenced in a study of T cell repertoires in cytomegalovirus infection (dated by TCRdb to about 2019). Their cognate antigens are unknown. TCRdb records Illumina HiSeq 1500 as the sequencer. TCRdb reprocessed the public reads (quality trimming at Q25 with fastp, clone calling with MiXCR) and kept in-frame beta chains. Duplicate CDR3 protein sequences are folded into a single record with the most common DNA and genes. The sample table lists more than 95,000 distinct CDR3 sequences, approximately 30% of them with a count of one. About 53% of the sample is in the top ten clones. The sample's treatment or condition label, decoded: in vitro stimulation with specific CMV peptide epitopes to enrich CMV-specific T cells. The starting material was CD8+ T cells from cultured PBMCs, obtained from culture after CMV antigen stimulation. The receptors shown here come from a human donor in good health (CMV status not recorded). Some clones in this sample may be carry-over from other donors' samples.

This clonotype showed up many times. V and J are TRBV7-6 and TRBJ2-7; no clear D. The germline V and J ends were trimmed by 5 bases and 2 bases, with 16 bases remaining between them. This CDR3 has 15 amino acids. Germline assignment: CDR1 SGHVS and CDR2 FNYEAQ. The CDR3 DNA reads TGTGCCAGCAGCCCCTCGGGTGGTAATGCCTACGAGCAGTACTTC. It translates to CASSPSGGNAYEQYF. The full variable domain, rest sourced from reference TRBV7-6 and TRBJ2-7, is GAGVSQSPRYKVTKRGQDVALRCDPISGHVSLYWYRQALGQGPEFLTYFNYEAQQDKSGLPNDRFSAERPEGSISTLTIQRTEQRDSAMYRCASSPSGGNAYEQYFGPGTRLTVT.

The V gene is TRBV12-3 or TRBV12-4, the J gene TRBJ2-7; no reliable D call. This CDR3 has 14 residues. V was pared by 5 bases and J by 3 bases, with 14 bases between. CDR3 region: CASSTGPLFYEQYF. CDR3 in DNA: TGTGCCAGCAGTACCGGACCGTTGTTCTACGAGCAGTACTTC.

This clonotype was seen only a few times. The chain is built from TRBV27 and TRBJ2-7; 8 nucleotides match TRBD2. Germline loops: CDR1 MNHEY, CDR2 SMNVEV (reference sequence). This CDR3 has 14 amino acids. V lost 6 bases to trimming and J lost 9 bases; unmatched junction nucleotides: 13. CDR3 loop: CASSGGGELRAQYF. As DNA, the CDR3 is TGTGCCAGCAGCGGGGGGGGAGAACTACGAGCGCAGTACTTC.

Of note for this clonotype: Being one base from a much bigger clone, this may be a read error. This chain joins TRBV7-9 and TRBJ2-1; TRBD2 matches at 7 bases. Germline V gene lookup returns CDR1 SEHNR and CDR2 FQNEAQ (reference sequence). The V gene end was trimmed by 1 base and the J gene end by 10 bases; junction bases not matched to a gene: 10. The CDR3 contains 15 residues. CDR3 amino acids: CASSLDLAVGDEQFF. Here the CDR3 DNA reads TGTGCCAGCAGCTTAGACCTAGCGGTGGGCGACGAGCAGTTCTTC.

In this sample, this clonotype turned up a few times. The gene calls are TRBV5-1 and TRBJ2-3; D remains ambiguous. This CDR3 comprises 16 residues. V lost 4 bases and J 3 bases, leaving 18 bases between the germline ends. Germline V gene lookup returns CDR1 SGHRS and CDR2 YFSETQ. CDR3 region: CASSANTVLSTDTQYF. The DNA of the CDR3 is TGCGCCAGCAGCGCGAACACAGTCCTATCTACAGATACGCAGTATTTT.

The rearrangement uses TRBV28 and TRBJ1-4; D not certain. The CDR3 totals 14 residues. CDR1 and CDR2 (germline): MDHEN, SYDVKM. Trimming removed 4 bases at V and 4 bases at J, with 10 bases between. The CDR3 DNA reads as TGTGCCAGCAGTTCCACCCCCAGTAATGAAAAACTGTTTTTT. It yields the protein CASSSTPSNEKLFF.

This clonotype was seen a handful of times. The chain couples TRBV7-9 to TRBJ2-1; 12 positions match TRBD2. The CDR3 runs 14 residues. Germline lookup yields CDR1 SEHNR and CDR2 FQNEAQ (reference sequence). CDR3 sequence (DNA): TGTGCTGAACTAGCGGGGGGCTCCTACAATGAGCAGTTCTTC. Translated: CAELAGGSYNEQFF.

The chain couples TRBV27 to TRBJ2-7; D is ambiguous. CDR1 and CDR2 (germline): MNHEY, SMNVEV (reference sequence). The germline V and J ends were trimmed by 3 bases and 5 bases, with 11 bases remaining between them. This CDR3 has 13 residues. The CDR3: CASSLGFQNEQYF. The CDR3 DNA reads TGTGCCAGCAGTTTGGGCTTTCAAAACGAGCAGTACTTC.

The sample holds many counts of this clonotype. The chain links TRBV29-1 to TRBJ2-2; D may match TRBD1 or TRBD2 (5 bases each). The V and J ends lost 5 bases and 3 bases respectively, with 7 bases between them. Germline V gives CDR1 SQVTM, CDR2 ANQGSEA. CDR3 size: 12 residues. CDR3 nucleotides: TGCAGCGTTCGAGGGGACACCGGGGAGCTGTTTTTT. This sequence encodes CSVRGDTGELFF.

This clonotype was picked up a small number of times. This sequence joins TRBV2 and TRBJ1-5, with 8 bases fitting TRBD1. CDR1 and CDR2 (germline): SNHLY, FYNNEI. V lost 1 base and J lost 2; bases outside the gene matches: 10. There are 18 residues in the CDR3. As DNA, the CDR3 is TGTGCCAGCAGTGAAGATGGAACAGGGGGTATTCGCAATCAGCCCCAGCATTTT. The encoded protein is CASSEDGTGGIRNQPQHF.

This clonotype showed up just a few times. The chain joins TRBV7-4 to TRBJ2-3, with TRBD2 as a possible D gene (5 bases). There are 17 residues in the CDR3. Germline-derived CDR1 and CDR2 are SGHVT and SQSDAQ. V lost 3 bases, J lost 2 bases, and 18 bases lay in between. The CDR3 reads CASSLPAGGRLTDTQYF. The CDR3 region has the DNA TGTGCCAGCAGCTTGCCCGCCGGCGGGCGCCTCACAGATACGCAGTATTTT.

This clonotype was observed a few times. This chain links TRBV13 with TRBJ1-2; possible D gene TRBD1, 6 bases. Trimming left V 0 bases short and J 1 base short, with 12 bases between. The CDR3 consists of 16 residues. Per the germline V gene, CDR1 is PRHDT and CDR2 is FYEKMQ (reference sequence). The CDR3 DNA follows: TGTGCCAGCAGCTTAGGCCCGGACAGTAATAACTATGGCTACACCTTC. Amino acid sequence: CASSLGPDSNNYGYTF.